These 14 T cell receptor beta chains share one sample of origin, sequenced in a study of cytomegalovirus exposure and HLA in healthy donors. Data came from immunoSEQ multiplex PCR; TCRdb stores just in-frame clones and leaves some out. This sample carries fewer than 300,000 clones, roughly 90% of them seen once, and the ten largest clones take approximately 0.9%. The source material was PBMCs. The receptors here all came from a woman aged 18 to 35 in good health and CMV-seronegative.

Comments on this clone: This sample also contains other DNA sequences that code for the same CDR3. The chain is built from TRBV9 and TRBJ2-1; D is perhaps TRBD2 (7 bases). The V end was cut by 0 bases, the J end by 4 bases, with 11 bases between. The CDR3 has 15 residues. From germline, CDR1 is SGDLS and CDR2 YYNGEE. The CDR3 DNA follows: TGTGCCAGCAGCGTAGGAAGCGGGACATACAATGAGCAGTTCTTC. Encoded protein: CASSVGSGTYNEQFF.

The CDR3 sequence: CASSRQGPEQYF. In DNA form, the CDR3 reads TGTGCCAGCAGTAGACAGGGGCCCGAGCAGTACTTC. This sequence joins TRBV2 and TRBJ2-7, with 8 positions matching TRBD1. The length of the CDR3 is 12 residues. J was trimmed by 6 bases and V by 5 bases; bases with no gene match: 3. CDR1 and CDR2 (germline): SNHLY, FYNNEI.

The chain joins TRBV28 to TRBJ1-4; 8 bases fit TRBD1. The V gene's germline CDR1 is MDHEN and CDR2 SYDVKM. The CDR3 consists of 16 residues. With V trimmed by 2 bases and J by 5 bases, 7 bases remained unmatched. CDR3 loop: CASSLRGQGGNEKLFF. CDR3 DNA sequence: TGTGCCAGCAGTTTACGAGGACAGGGAGGGAATGAAAAACTGTTTTTT.

The chain has TRBV28 and TRBJ1-6; perhaps TRBD1 as D (5 bases). The V gene's germline CDR1 is MDHEN and CDR2 SYDVKM. V was pared by 7 bases and J by 7 bases, with 20 bases between. This CDR3 region has 16 residues. This CDR3 reads CASTRGDPARNSPLHF. CDR3 DNA: TGTGCCAGCACCCGGGGGGACCCGGCGAGAAATTCACCCCTCCACTTT. Combining the CDR3 with reference TRBV28 and TRBJ1-6 gives the whole variable domain DVKVTQSSRYLVKRTGEKVFLECVQDMDHENMFWYRQDPGLGLRLIYFSYDVKMKEKGDIPEGYSVSREKKERFSLILESASTNQTSMYLCASTRGDPARNSPLHFGNGTRLTVT.

CDR3: CASSYRDRYTDTQYF. The DNA of the CDR3 is TGTGCCAGCAGTTACCGGGACAGGTACACAGATACGCAGTATTTT. The V and J genes are TRBV2 and TRBJ2-3; 8 bases are shared with TRBD1. J lost 2 bases, V lost 5 bases, and 6 bases had no gene match. Germline V gene data show CDR1 as SNHLY and CDR2 as FYNNEI. This CDR3 comprises 15 residues.

This clone was picked up one time. The J gene is TRBJ1-2, the V gene TRBV6-1; 11 bases are a match to TRBD1. Germline trimming cut 7 bases from V and 1 base from J; bases unmatched to any gene: 5. In germline, CDR1 is MNHNS, CDR2 SASEGT. The CDR3 length is 15 residues. CDR3 residues: CASTWGQGGNYGYTF. CDR3 nucleotides: TGTGCCAGCACTTGGGGACAGGGGGGTAACTATGGCTACACCTTC.

The chain employs TRBV7-9 and TRBJ1-1; D perhaps matches TRBD1 (5 bases). V dropped 3 bases and J dropped 1 base, with 12 bases sitting between them. Germline loops: CDR1 SEHNR, CDR2 FQNEAQ (reference sequence). The CDR3 consists of 15 residues. The CDR3 nucleotides read TGTGCCAGCAGCTTTACTAAGGGGTGGAACACTGAAGCTTTCTTT. Protein product: CASSFTKGWNTEAFF. Combining the CDR3 with reference TRBV7-9 and TRBJ1-1 gives the whole variable domain DTGVSQNPRHKITKRGQNVTFRCDPISEHNRLYWYRQTLGQGPEFLTYFQNEAQLEKSRLLSDRFSAERPKGSFSTLEIQRTEQGDSAMYLCASSFTKGWNTEAFFGQGTRLTVV.

This chain joins TRBV18 and TRBJ1-3; unclear D gene. CDR3 length equals 12 residues. Germline CDR1 KGHSH, CDR2 LQKENI. Trimming stripped 4 bases from V and 16 bases from J, with 17 bases between. The CDR3 coding sequence is TGTGCCAGCTCACTGACGACGGAGAGTGGGTATTTT. Its protein product is CASSLTTESGYF. The variable domain in full, completed from reference TRBV18 and TRBJ1-3, reads NAGVMQNPRHLVRRRGQEARLRCSPMKGHSHVYWYRQLPEEGLKFMVYLQKENIIDESGMPKERFSAEFPKEGPSILRIQQVVRGDSAAYFCASSLTTESGYFGEGSWLTVV.

The genes are TRBV6-4 and TRBJ2-1; D unclear. Trimming took 0 bases from V and 5 from J, leaving 20 bases between them. The CDR3 is 18 residues long. Per germline, CDR1 MRHNA and CDR2 SNTAGT. The CDR3 nucleotides read TGTGCCAGCAGTGACTCAAACTACTTGCGCAACCACAACAATGAGCAGTTCTTC. It specifies CASSDSNYLRNHNNEQFF.

The chain carries TRBV29-1 and TRBJ2-1; 10 bases are a match to TRBD1. The CDR3 runs 16 residues. Germline V gives CDR1 SQVTM, CDR2 ANQGSEA. V lost 1 base, J lost 7 bases, and 10 bases stayed unmatched. This CDR3 reads CSVEGRRDRGWNEQFF. In DNA, the CDR3 is TGCAGCGTTGAAGGGCGCCGGGACAGGGGATGGAATGAGCAGTTCTTC.

The chain links TRBV19 to TRBJ1-2, with 7 bases matching TRBD1. V lost 5 bases, J lost 5 bases, and 14 bases stayed unmatched. Per germline, CDR1 LNHDA and CDR2 SQIVND (reference sequence). CDR3 size: 16 residues. CDR3 region: CASSGETGQYQYGYTF. In DNA form, the CDR3 reads TGTGCCAGTAGTGGTGAGACAGGGCAATACCAATATGGCTACACCTTC.

This clone is a singleton in its sample. V and J are TRBV19 and TRBJ2-1; TRBD1 agrees at 8 bases. The CDR3 is 16 residues long. Germline lookup yields CDR1 LNHDA and CDR2 SQIVND (reference sequence). V lost 6 bases and J lost 2; bases outside the gene matches: 9. The CDR3 reads CASRQTGALAYNEQFF. In DNA form, the CDR3 reads TGTGCCAGTAGGCAGACAGGGGCCCTTGCCTACAATGAGCAGTTCTTC.

Comment on this clone: The junction departs from the called germline gene at one end, perhaps through a read error. The chain joins TRBV30 to TRBJ2-7; the D gene is possibly TRBD1 (6 bases). Germline V gene data show CDR1 as GTSNPN and CDR2 as SVGIG (reference sequence). The CDR3 is 13 amino acids. CDR3 loop: CAWSVLGGYGQYF. In DNA, the CDR3 is TGTGCCTGGAGTGTACTTGGGGGCTACGGGCAGTACTTC. Complete variable domain (other parts from reference TRBV30 and TRBJ2-7): SQTIHQWPATLVQPVGSPLSLECTVEGTSNPNLYWYRQAAGRGLQLLFYSVGIGQISSEVPQNLSASRPQDRQFILSSKKLLLSDSGFYLCAWSVLGGYGQYFGPGTRLTVT.

This chain joins TRBV4-2 and TRBJ1-4, with 11 bases aligning to TRBD1. The CDR3 covers 16 residues. J was trimmed by 7 bases and V by 0 bases; bases with no gene match: 4. Germline CDR1 LGHNA, CDR2 YNFKEQ. The CDR3 DNA sequence: TGTGCCAGCAGCCAAGATCGCGGGACAGGGGGTGAAAAACTGTTTTTT. It specifies CASSQDRGTGGEKLFF.